This T cell receptor beta chain was recovered during a study of technical replicates of blood from several donors. Germline CDR1 reads SGHAT; CDR2 reads FQNNGV. Between the trimmed V and J ends, which lost 5 bases and 7 bases, there was a span of 17 bases. This CDR3 is 15 amino acids long. TCRdb keeps only in-frame clones here, not all; method: immunoSEQ multiplex PCR. The data show under 85,000 clones, around 85% seen once. In its sample, this clone was seen a few times. V usage is TRBV11-2 and J usage is TRBJ2-2, with D perhaps matching TRBD2 (5 bases). This receptor was taken from a human donor in good health. Some clones in this sample may be carry-over from other donors' samples. Sequenced material: PBMCs. The CDR3 DNA reads as TGTGCCAGCAGCATAGTAGCGACTACGGTCGGGGAGCTGTTTTTT. Amino acids: CASSIVATTVGELFF.